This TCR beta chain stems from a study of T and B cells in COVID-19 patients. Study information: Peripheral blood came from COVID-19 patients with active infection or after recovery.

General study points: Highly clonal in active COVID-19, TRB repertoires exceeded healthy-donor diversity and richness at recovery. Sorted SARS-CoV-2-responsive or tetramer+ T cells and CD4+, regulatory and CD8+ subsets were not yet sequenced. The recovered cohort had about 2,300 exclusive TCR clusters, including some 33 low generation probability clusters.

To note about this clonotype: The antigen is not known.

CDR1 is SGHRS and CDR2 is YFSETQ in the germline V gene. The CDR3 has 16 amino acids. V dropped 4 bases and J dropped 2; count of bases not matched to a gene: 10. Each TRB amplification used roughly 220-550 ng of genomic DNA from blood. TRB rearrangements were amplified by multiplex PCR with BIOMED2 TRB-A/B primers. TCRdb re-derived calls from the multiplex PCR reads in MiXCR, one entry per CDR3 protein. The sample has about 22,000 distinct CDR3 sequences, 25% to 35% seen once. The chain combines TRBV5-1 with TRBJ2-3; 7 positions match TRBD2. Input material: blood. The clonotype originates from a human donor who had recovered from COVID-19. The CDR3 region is CASSPPGEGTTDTQYF. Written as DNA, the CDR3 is TGCGCCAGCAGCCCCCCGGGGGAGGGGACCACAGATACGCAGTATTTT.